The clone carrying this TCR beta chain has a handful of counts. The sample originates from a study of early T cells in non-severe SARS-CoV-2 infection. Study overall: RNA in bulk from unsorted whole blood was sequenced, and chains were unpaired.

Individual cDNA molecules received unique molecular identifiers. TCRdb re-called the 5' RACE reads through MiXCR, storing one row per CDR3 protein. This sample has 87,000 or so distinct CDR3 sequences, with 9% to 15% found just once. Trimming cost V 2 bases and J 3 bases, with 11 bases left between them. CDR1 is SGHTA, CDR2 FQGTGA, per germline. CDR3 length: 15 residues. This sequence joins TRBV7-3 and TRBJ2-1, with D possibly TRBD2 on 6 matching bases. The sequence was obtained from an adult who was a healthcare worker with PCR-confirmed SARS-CoV-2 infection or an uninfected control (not recorded which). Sequences were obtained from whole blood. CDR3: CASSLRAGFYNEQFF. DNA of the CDR3: TGTGCCAGCAGCTTACGGGCGGGGTTCTACAATGAGCAGTTCTTC.